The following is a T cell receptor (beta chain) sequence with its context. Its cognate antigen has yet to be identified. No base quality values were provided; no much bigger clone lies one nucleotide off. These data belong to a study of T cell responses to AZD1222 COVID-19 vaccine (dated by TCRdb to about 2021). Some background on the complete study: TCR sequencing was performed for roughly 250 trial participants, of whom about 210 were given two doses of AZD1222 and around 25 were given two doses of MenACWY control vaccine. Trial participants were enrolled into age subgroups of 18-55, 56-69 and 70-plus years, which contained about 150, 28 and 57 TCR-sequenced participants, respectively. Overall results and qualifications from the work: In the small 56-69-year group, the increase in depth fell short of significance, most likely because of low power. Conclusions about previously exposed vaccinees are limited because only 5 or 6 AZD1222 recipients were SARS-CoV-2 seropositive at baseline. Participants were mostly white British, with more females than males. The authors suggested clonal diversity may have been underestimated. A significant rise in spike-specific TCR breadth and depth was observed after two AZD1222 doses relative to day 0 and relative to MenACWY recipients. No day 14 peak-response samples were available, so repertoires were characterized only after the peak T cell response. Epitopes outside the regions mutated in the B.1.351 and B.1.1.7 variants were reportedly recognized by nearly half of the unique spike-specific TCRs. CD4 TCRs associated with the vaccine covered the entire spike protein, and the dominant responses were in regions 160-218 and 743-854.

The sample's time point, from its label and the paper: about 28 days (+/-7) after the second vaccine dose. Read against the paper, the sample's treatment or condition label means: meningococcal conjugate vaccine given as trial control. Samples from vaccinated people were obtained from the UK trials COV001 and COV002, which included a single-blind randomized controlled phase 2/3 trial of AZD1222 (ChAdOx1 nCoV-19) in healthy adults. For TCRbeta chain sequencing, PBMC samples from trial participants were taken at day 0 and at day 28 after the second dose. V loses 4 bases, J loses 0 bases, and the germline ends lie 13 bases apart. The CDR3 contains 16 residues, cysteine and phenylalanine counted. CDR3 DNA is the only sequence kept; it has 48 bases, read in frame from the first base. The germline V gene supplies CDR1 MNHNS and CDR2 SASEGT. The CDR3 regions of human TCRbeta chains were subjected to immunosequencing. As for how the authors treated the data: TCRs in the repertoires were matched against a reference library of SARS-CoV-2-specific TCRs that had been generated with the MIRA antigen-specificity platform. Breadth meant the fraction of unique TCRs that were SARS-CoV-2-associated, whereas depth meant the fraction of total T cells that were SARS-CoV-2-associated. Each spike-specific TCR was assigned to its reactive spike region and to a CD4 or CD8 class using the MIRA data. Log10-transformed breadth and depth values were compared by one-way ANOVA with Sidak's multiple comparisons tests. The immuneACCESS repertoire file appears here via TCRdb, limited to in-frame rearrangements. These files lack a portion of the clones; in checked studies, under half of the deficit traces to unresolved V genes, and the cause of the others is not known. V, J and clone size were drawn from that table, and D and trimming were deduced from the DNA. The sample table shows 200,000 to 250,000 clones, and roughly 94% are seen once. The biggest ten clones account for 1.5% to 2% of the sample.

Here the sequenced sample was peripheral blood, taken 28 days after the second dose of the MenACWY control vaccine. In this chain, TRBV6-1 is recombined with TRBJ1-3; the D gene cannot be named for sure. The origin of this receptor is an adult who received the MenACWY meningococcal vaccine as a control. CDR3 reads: CASSVSSLLSGNTIYF. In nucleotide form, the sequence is TGTGCCAGCAGTGTCAGTAGCCTCCTCTCTGGAAACACCATATATTTT.